The T cell receptor beta chain described here comes from a study of blood T cell repertoires in COVID-19. The overall study: The study drew acute and convalescent COVID-19 samples from the United States, Italy and Spain.

Trimming took 0 bases from V and 3 from J, leaving 15 bases between them. The CDR3 sequence is 17 residues long. Germline CDR1 and CDR2: ENHRY and SYGVKD. Authors' data handling: Researchers report that nucleated cell counts were estimated from reference gene primer amplification. Libraries were prepared by immunoSEQ multiplex PCR; TCRdb keeps only in-frame clonotypes and omits some of them. V and J calls and clone size are given by that table; D and trimming were obtained from the DNA. This sample has more than 150,000 clones, with approximately 80% found just once. Individuals drawn from around 25 US areas were about 18 to 90 years old. Participants in the exposed group had met a COVID-19 case in the 2 weeks before joining the study.

V and J are TRBV10-3 and TRBJ1-5; D is possibly TRBD1 (6 bases). This sequence was found in a man aged 60-69 years who had been exposed to COVID-19. Sequences were obtained from PBMCs or T cells enriched from blood (not recorded which). In nucleotides, the CDR3 is TGTGCCATCAGTGAGTCCCAGGGGCCAATACTCAATCAGCCCCAGCATTTT. Protein sequence: CAISESQGPILNQPQHF.